The 27 T cell receptor beta chains below come from one sample, sequenced in a study of shared clonotypes between healthy human individuals. Clones were sequenced by immunoSEQ multiplex PCR, and TCRdb holds only the in-frame ones, with some missing. This sample yields roughly 2.4 million clones, of which roughly 95% are seen a single time; approximately 0.13% belongs to the top ten. Sequencing was carried out using naive CD4+ T cells sorted from blood. Subset meaning: CD45RA+ positively selected. The source is a man younger than 35 in good health.

In regard to this clone: Different DNA sequences within this sample yield the same CDR3. J is TRBJ2-5 and V is TRBV19; 8 positions match TRBD1. After removal of 3 bases from V and 5 bases from J, the junction contained 2 bases not matched to a gene. The CDR3 extends over 13 amino acids. Looked up from germline, CDR1 is LNHDA and CDR2 is SQIVND (reference sequence). CDR3 sequence reads: CASSINRGETQYF. The CDR3 coding sequence is TGTGCCAGTAGTATTAACAGGGGGGAGACCCAGTACTTC.

This clone appeared once. Other DNA sequences in the same sample also yield this CDR3. The chain carries TRBV18 and TRBJ1-1; D not certain. The CDR3 is 14 residues long. V was cut by 2 bases and J by 2 bases, with 9 bases left in between. CDR1 and CDR2 (germline): KGHSH, LQKENI. The DNA of the CDR3 is TGTGCCAGCTCACCAAAAGGGCAAAACACTGAAGCTTTCTTT. It codes for CASSPKGQNTEAFF.

The chain combines TRBV2 with TRBJ1-1, with D possibly being TRBD1 (5 bases). Germline V gene sequence: CDR1 SNHLY, CDR2 FYNNEI. Between the trimmed V and J ends, which lost 7 bases and 4 bases, there was a span of 10 bases. The CDR3 has 12 amino acids. CDR3 amino acids: CASTRGTTEAFF. CDR3 in DNA: TGTGCCAGCACGCGAGGGACCACTGAAGCTTTCTTT.

The genes are TRBV10-3 and TRBJ2-5; 11 positions agree with TRBD2. The trim removed 6 bases at V and 0 bases at J, leaving 9 bases unmatched. The V gene's germline CDR1 is ENHRY and CDR2 SYGVKD. The CDR3 extends over 17 amino acids. This chain's CDR3 is CAIRAGPGLADQETQYF. As DNA, the CDR3 is TGTGCCATCAGGGCCGGTCCGGGACTAGCGGACCAAGAGACCCAGTACTTC.

This clone was detected only once. The chain combines TRBV7-9 with TRBJ1-1; a possible D gene is TRBD1 (5 bases). V gave up 0 bases and J gave up 11 bases, with 13 bases separating them. Germline assignment: CDR1 SEHNR and CDR2 FQNEAQ (reference sequence). The CDR3 spans 13 residues. In DNA form, the CDR3 reads TGTGCCAGCAGCTTAGCAGGAGGGCGGGGGGCTTTCTTT. This sequence encodes CASSLAGGRGAFF.

This chain uses TRBV30 with TRBJ1-5, with D perhaps matching TRBD1 (6 bases). The CDR3 covers 15 residues. V lost 0 bases and J lost 7, with 16 bases in between. The germline CDR1 and CDR2 sequences are GTSNPN and SVGIG (reference sequence). CDR3 loop: CAWSVGQGHKQPQHF. In DNA form, the CDR3 reads TGTGCCTGGAGTGTGGGGCAGGGGCATAAGCAGCCCCAGCATTTT.

The CDR3 loop reads CASTITPSGGADTQYF. Written as DNA, the CDR3 is TGCGCCAGCACCATAACGCCTAGCGGGGGAGCGGATACGCAGTATTTT. V is TRBV5-1 and J is TRBJ2-3; 10 bases match TRBD2. The V gene end was trimmed by 6 bases and the J gene end by 6 bases; junction bases not matched to a gene: 13. This CDR3 has 16 residues. Germline CDR1 is SGHRS and CDR2 is YFSETQ.

The CDR3 loop reads CASSDQSAGETQYF. The CDR3 DNA reads as TGTGCCAGCAGCGACCAATCGGCGGGGGAGACCCAGTACTTC. The chain has TRBV5-5 and TRBJ2-5; tentative D call: TRBD2 (6 bases). The V gene lost 4 bases and the J gene lost 5 bases, with 15 bases spanning the gap. This CDR3 spans 14 amino acids. The germline CDR1 and CDR2 sequences are SGHKS and YYEKEE (reference sequence).

The chain has TRBV27 and TRBJ1-4, with 7 positions matching TRBD1. The CDR3 totals 16 residues. V was pared by 5 bases and J by 8 bases, with 14 bases of the junction left unmatched. Germline CDR1 and CDR2: MNHEY and SMNVEV (reference sequence). CDR3 in DNA: TGTGCCAGCAGTCCTAGACTGGACAGGCTCGGAGAAAAACTGTTTTTT. Amino acid sequence: CASSPRLDRLGEKLFF.

V usage is TRBV15 and J usage is TRBJ2-3; 7 nucleotides line up with TRBD1. Germline CDR1 reads LNHNV; CDR2 reads YYDKDF (reference sequence). The CDR3 has 14 residues. J lost 0 bases, V lost 10 bases, and 7 bases had no gene match. CDR3: CAISPGQSTDTQYF. CDR3 bases: TGTGCCATTAGTCCGGGACAGAGCACAGATACGCAGTATTTT.

On this clone: The germline gene is not matched at one end of the junction; a read error may be the cause. The chain is built from TRBV5-1 and TRBJ1-6; 7 bases agree with TRBD1. The germline V gene encodes CDR1 SGHRS and CDR2 YFSETQ. This CDR3 region has 15 residues. CDR3: CATSSSGTVNSPLHF. CDR3 in DNA: TGCGCCACCAGCAGTTCCGGGACAGTAAATTCACCCCTCCACTTT.

This chain connects TRBV27 to TRBJ2-7; 7 positions match TRBD2. Unmatched junction bases numbered 6, after V lost 5 bases and J lost 2 bases. The CDR3 length is 14 residues. Germline V lookup: CDR1 MNHEY, CDR2 SMNVEV (reference sequence). CDR3 nucleotides: TGTGCCAGCAGTGTCGCTAGCGGTCCCTACGAGCAGTACTTC. Its protein is CASSVASGPYEQYF.

The rearrangement uses TRBV28 and TRBJ1-6; D is perhaps TRBD1 (6 bases). Looked up from germline, CDR1 is MDHEN and CDR2 is SYDVKM. Trimming shortened V by 6 bases and J by 6 bases, and 15 bases separated the two germline ends. The CDR3 length is 15 residues. CDR3 in DNA: TGTGCCAGCAGCCCTTTAGACAGGAGTAATTCACCCCTCCACTTT. This translates into CASSPLDRSNSPLHF.

With regard to this clone: The same CDR3 can be traced to other DNA sequences in this sample. The V and J genes are TRBV28 and TRBJ1-2; D is ambiguous. Trimming stripped 2 bases from V and 7 bases from J, with 5 bases between. The CDR3 runs to 11 residues. The germline V gene has CDR1 MDHEN and CDR2 SYDVKM. The CDR3 DNA reads TGTGCCAGCAGTTTAGGGGTTGGCTACACCTTC. Its translation is CASSLGVGYTF.

The chain couples TRBV9 to TRBJ2-4, with 11 bases lining up with TRBD2. This CDR3 region has 16 residues. Germline CDR1 SGDLS, CDR2 YYNGEE. V was clipped by 4 bases and J by 0 bases; unmatched bases: 3. The CDR3 nucleotides are TGTGCCAGCAGCCCCGGACTAGCGGGAGCCAAAAACATTCAGTACTTC. Translated, it gives CASSPGLAGAKNIQYF.

This chain links TRBV5-1 with TRBJ1-6; 11 bases fit TRBD1. V lost 3 bases to trimming and J lost 9 bases; unmatched junction nucleotides: 5. CDR3 length equals 15 residues. Germline values: CDR1 SGHRS, CDR2 YFSETQ. The CDR3 DNA sequence: TGCGCCAGCAGCTCGGAAGGGACAGGGGGTTCACCCCTCCACTTT. It translates to CASSSEGTGGSPLHF.

This chain joins TRBV5-6 and TRBJ1-6; 7 bases match TRBD1. CDR1 and CDR2 from the germline V gene are SGHDT and YYEEEE. This CDR3 has 12 residues. J was trimmed by 8 bases and V by 8 bases; bases with no gene match: 4. The CDR3: CARPTGDSPLHF. As DNA, the CDR3 is TGTGCCAGGCCAACAGGGGATTCACCCCTCCACTTT.

The chain has TRBV30 and TRBJ1-4; 12 bases match TRBD1. Germline V gives CDR1 GTSNPN, CDR2 SVGIG (reference sequence). The J segment lost 8 bases and the V segment lost 6 bases, leaving 10 bases of the junction unmatched. The CDR3 is 15 residues long. The CDR3 DNA reads as TGTGCCTGTCCCGGGACAGGGGGCTTCGAGGAAAAACTGTTTTTT. This translates into CACPGTGGFEEKLFF.

The V gene is TRBV7-9, the J gene TRBJ1-6, with D uncertain. The CDR3 extends over 13 amino acids. The germline CDR1 and CDR2 sequences are SEHNR and FQNEAQ (reference sequence). V was trimmed by 5 bases and J by 9 bases, leaving 11 bases between them. CDR3 sequence: CASSPYSLSPLHF. CDR3 nucleotide sequence: TGTGCCAGCAGCCCCTACAGTCTTTCACCCCTCCACTTT.

The chain couples TRBV4-2 to TRBJ2-5; 10 nucleotides agree with TRBD1. J lost 1 base, V lost 4 bases, and 15 bases had no gene match. CDR3 length: 19 residues. The germline gives CDR1 LGHNA, CDR2 YNFKEQ. CDR3 sequence reads: CASSPGTGVKRSGQETQYF. The CDR3 DNA reads as TGTGCCAGCAGCCCTGGGACAGGGGTAAAAAGAAGTGGCCAAGAGACCCAGTACTTC.

As for this clone: Other DNA sequences in this specimen translate into the identical CDR3. This chain uses TRBV7-2 with TRBJ2-5; 7 bases match TRBD2. Germline CDR1 is SGHTA and CDR2 is FQGNSA. The V segment lost 1 base and the J segment 5 bases; nucleotides outside the gene matches: 1. CDR3 size: 13 residues. This CDR3 reads CASSLGSGETQYF. The CDR3 nucleotides read TGTGCCAGCAGCTTAGGTAGCGGGGAGACCCAGTACTTC.

The chain has TRBV11-3 and TRBJ2-3, with 8 nucleotides matching TRBD1. V shed 5 bases, J shed 9 bases, and the junction held 4 bases outside the gene matches. The germline V gene has CDR1 SGHNT and CDR2 YENEEA. The CDR3 loop spans 12 amino acids. The CDR3 DNA sequence: TGTGCCAGCAGCCCGGGACAGGCAACGCAGTATTTT. Residues: CASSPGQATQYF. Full variable domain (outside the CDR3, taken from reference TRBV11-3 and TRBJ2-3): EAGVVQSPRYKIIEKKQPVAFWCNPISGHNTLYWYLQNLGQGPELLIRYENEEAVDDSQLPKDRFSAERLKGVDSTLKIQPAELGDSAVYLCASSPGQATQYFGPGTRLTVL.

This clone appeared once. The chain links TRBV11-2 to TRBJ2-3; TRBD2 agrees at 7 bases. Germline V gene sequence: CDR1 SGHAT, CDR2 FQNNGV. The CDR3 contains 16 residues. V trimming: 2 bases; J trimming: 3 bases; junction bases outside the gene matches: 8. CDR3 loop: CASSLNGRAGTDTQYF. The CDR3 region has the DNA TGTGCCAGCAGCTTAAATGGGAGGGCCGGGACAGATACGCAGTATTTT.

This clone was seen once. This chain joins TRBV5-1 and TRBJ2-5, with a possible D match to TRBD2 (5 bases). The V end lost 5 bases, the J end lost 1 base, and 15 bases lay between the germline ends. The CDR3 totals 15 residues. The germline gives CDR1 SGHRS, CDR2 YFSETQ. This CDR3 reads CASRSTGSPQETQYF. CDR3 DNA sequence: TGCGCCAGCAGGTCAACGGGGTCCCCCCAAGAGACCCAGTACTTC.

The V call is TRBV11-2, the J call TRBJ2-3; 10 bases map to TRBD2. Germline assignment: CDR1 SGHAT and CDR2 FQNNGV. Trimming cost V 5 bases and J 4 bases; bases outside gene matches: 3. This CDR3 spans 14 amino acids. CDR3 sequence (DNA): TGTGCCAGCAGCCTAGCGGGAGTCCCAGATACGCAGTATTTT. Residues: CASSLAGVPDTQYF.

This clone was seen only once. Other DNA sequences within the sample encode an identical CDR3. The chain is built from TRBV7-2 and TRBJ2-7; maybe TRBD1 (5 bases). V lost 3 bases and J 2 bases, leaving 8 bases between the germline ends. This CDR3 has 13 residues. CDR1 and CDR2 (germline): SGHTA, FQGNSA. CDR3 sequence reads: CASSLGRAYEQYF. Here the CDR3 DNA reads TGTGCCAGCAGCTTGGGCAGGGCCTACGAGCAGTACTTC.

The chain uses TRBV5-6 and TRBJ2-7; 9 bases map to TRBD2. V lost 2 bases, J lost 7 bases, and 7 bases stayed unmatched. The CDR3 is 14 amino acids. Germline-derived CDR1 and CDR2 are SGHDT and YYEEEE. The CDR3 sequence: CASSLAGGGGEQYF. The CDR3, as DNA: TGTGCCAGCAGCTTAGCGGGAGGAGGAGGAGAGCAGTACTTC.